The sequence of this TCR beta chain was determined in a study of human T cells and chemical hapten exposure. Study context: All through the roughly 25-week study, the scalp of each patient received diphenylcyclopropenone doses weekly. Findings and limits, study-wide: No change in TCRs above 1 in 1000 frequency was produced by DPC sensitization.

As for time point: patch test 1, 2 weeks after DPC sensitization. Indicated treatment: therapeutic diphenylcyclopropenone sensitization with weekly scalp DPC. Sequencing started from total RNA isolated from unfractionated whole blood. In its sample, this clonotype is large. Its specificity is unknown. The V and J ends lost 1 base and 4 bases, in that order; junction bases with no gene match: 5. CDR3 size: 16 residues. Germline loops: CDR1 LGHDT, CDR2 YNNKEL (reference sequence). One entry per CDR3 protein, called by TCRdb with MiXCR from the RACE reads. In the table there are about 37,000 distinct CDR3 sequences, roughly 6.4% of which are singletons.

The receptor was derived from a woman between 25 and 40 years old with alopecia areata. Some clones in this sample may be carry-over from other donors' samples. The source was whole blood, collected in connection with sensitization to the hapten diphenylcyclopropenone (DPC). The chain recombines TRBV3-1 with TRBJ2-1; 9 bases line up with TRBD2. CDR3 loop: CASSQVRGGQYNEQFF. The CDR3 DNA reads TGTGCCAGCAGCCAAGTGCGGGGGGGCCAATACAATGAGCAGTTCTTC.